Sequencing of this T cell receptor (beta chain) was carried out in a study of regulatory T cells in long-lasting Graves disease. Trimming stripped 8 bases from V and 8 bases from J, with 13 bases between. The CDR3 totals 13 residues. The germline V gene has CDR1 ENHRY and CDR2 SYGVKD. Combining iRepertoire HTBI primers with Arm-PCR of CDR3 regions, the authors built TCR beta libraries. In TCRdb, the multiplex PCR reads were re-called with MiXCR into one record per CDR3 protein. The sample shows about 300,000 distinct CDR3 sequences, more than 20% of them seen only once. Time point: persistent/refractory GD, antithyroid drugs over 5 years with positive TRAb. Researchers made the TCR library from RNA that was extracted from PBMCs.

The clonotype was recovered from a female donor with Graves disease. This specimen was peripheral blood mononuclear cells (PBMCs), taken when the disease was refractory, from a patient treated with antithyroid drugs. V and J are TRBV10-3 and TRBJ1-6; possibly TRBD1 for D (6 bases). CDR3 residues: CAIRGGGDSPLHF. The DNA for the CDR3 is TGTGCCATCCGAGGGGGTGGTGATTCACCCCTCCACTTT.